These 17 T cell receptor beta chains were sequenced from one sample in a study of T cells after yellow fever vaccination. TCRdb re-called the 5' RACE reads through MiXCR, storing one row per CDR3 protein. The table includes some 560,000 distinct CDR3 sequences, roughly 19% detected once. This sample comprised PBMCs, obtained 15 days after the yellow fever booster vaccination. The receptors come from a man aged 25 to 40 who received the YFV17D yellow fever vaccine.

Here the CDR3 DNA reads TGTGCCATCAGTGAGAGGCCGGGGGCGAACCTAAATCAGCCCCAGCATTTT. Translated: CAISERPGANLNQPQHF. This chain uses TRBV10-3 with TRBJ1-5, with a weak D call TRBD1 (6 bases). CDR3 size: 17 residues. Germline V gives CDR1 ENHRY, CDR2 SYGVKD. The V end was cut by 2 bases, the J end by 4 bases, with 18 bases between.

The genes are TRBV20-1 and TRBJ2-1; no reliable D call. Per germline, CDR1 DFQATT and CDR2 SNEGSKA (reference sequence). This CDR3 has 14 residues. The V end was cut by 0 bases, the J end by 4 bases, with 10 bases between. CDR3 sequence: CSAREELLYNEQFF. CDR3 sequence (DNA): TGCAGTGCTAGAGAGGAACTACTATACAATGAGCAGTTCTTC.

This rearrangement joins TRBV25-1 to TRBJ2-3, with 10 bases identical to TRBD2. The V gene's germline CDR1 is MGHDK and CDR2 SYGVNS. V lost 5 bases to trimming and J lost 4 bases; unmatched junction nucleotides: 9. This CDR3 is 16 amino acids long. The CDR3 DNA sequence: TGTGCCAGCAGTAACCCTAGCGGGAGTGCCCCAGATACGCAGTATTTT. Translated: CASSNPSGSAPDTQYF. Complete variable domain (other parts from reference TRBV25-1 and TRBJ2-3): EADIYQTPRYLVIGTGKKITLECSQTMGHDKMYWYQQDPGMELHLIHYSYGVNSTEKGDLSSESTVSRIRTEHFPLTLESARPSHTSQYLCASSNPSGSAPDTQYFGPGTRLTVL.

The rearrangement joins TRBV20-1 to TRBJ2-7; 7 bases match TRBD2. CDR1 is DFQATT and CDR2 is SNEGSKA in the germline V gene (reference sequence). The CDR3 has 13 amino acids. Trimming removed 3 bases from V and 2 bases from J; junction bases left unmatched: 4. CDR3 nucleotide sequence: TGCAGTGCTAGGCGGCGGGAGACCTACGAGCAGTACTTC. It codes for CSARRRETYEQYF.

The chain carries TRBV20-1 and TRBJ1-5, with 8 bases aligning to TRBD1. The V and J ends lost 7 bases and 6 bases, in that order; junction bases with no gene match: 5. From germline, CDR1 is DFQATT and CDR2 SNEGSKA (reference sequence). The CDR3 has 12 amino acids. The CDR3 DNA sequence: TGCAGTGGAACAGGGGGAAGTCAGCCCCAGCATTTT. Residues: CSGTGGSQPQHF.

This clonotype appeared a few times. CDR3 sequence reads: CAISGEGETQYF. CDR3 DNA sequence: TGTGCCATCAGTGGGGAGGGGGAGACCCAGTACTTC. The V call is TRBV10-3, the J call TRBJ2-5; 7 positions agree with TRBD2. V was clipped by 4 bases and J by 5 bases; unmatched bases: 1. The CDR3 spans 12 residues. From germline, CDR1 is ENHRY and CDR2 SYGVKD.

At least ten counts were recorded for this clonotype. The chain links TRBV4-2 to TRBJ2-3, with 10 bases fitting TRBD2. The CDR3 consists of 17 residues. V was clipped by 0 bases and J by 4 bases; unmatched bases: 7. Germline values: CDR1 LGHNA, CDR2 YNFKEQ. The DNA of the CDR3 is TGTGCCAGCAGCCAAGAAACTAGCGGGGCCCCGGCAGATACGCAGTATTTT. This codes for CASSQETSGAPADTQYF.

This chain uses TRBV20-1 with TRBJ1-6; no clear D gene. In germline, CDR1 is DFQATT, CDR2 SNEGSKA (reference sequence). There are 13 residues in the CDR3. Trimming took 3 bases from V and 10 from J, leaving 13 bases between them. CDR3 amino acids: CSARSLTSSPLHF. The CDR3 DNA sequence: TGCAGTGCTAGGTCGCTTACGAGCTCACCCCTCCACTTT.

V is TRBV18 and J is TRBJ2-3; D is undetermined. Germline values: CDR1 KGHSH, CDR2 LQKENI. V shed 2 bases and J shed 0 bases, with 6 bases lying between them. This CDR3 has 14 residues. The CDR3 region is CASSPMGSTDTQYF. The CDR3 region has the DNA TGTGCCAGCTCACCAATGGGCAGCACAGATACGCAGTATTTT.

This clonotype showed up just a few times. V gene TRBV20-1 combines with J gene TRBJ2-1, with D tentatively TRBD1 (5 bases). Trimming took 0 bases from V and 13 from J, leaving 19 bases between them. Germline V gene data show CDR1 as DFQATT and CDR2 as SNEGSKA (reference sequence). The CDR3 totals 14 residues. CDR3 residues: CSAREVTVVRGQFF. The CDR3 coding sequence is TGCAGTGCTAGAGAGGTGACGGTCGTAAGGGGACAGTTCTTC.

This chain joins TRBV6-2 or TRBV6-3 and TRBJ2-1, with TRBD2 identical over 11 bases. This CDR3 is 16 amino acids long. Per germline, CDR1 MNHEY and CDR2 SVGEGT. Losses at the gene ends were 7 bases for V and 6 bases for J; bases not matched to a gene: 11. The CDR3 nucleotides read TGTGCCAGCAACCCTGCTTTAGCGGGAGGGCCCAATGAGCAGTTCTTC. Amino acids: CASNPALAGGPNEQFF.

The chain combines TRBV13 with TRBJ2-5, with D uncertain. V shed 5 bases and J shed 0 bases, with 13 bases lying between them. The CDR3 contains 15 residues. CDR1 PRHDT and CDR2 FYEKMQ come from the germline V gene (reference sequence). CDR3 in DNA: TGTGCCAGCAGCCCTTCGAACGAACACCAAGAGACCCAGTACTTC. This sequence encodes CASSPSNEHQETQYF.

The rearrangement joins TRBV12-3 or TRBV12-4 to TRBJ2-7, with 7 bases aligning to TRBD2. Trimming removed 6 bases from V and 5 bases from J; junction bases left unmatched: 10. This CDR3 region has 14 residues. This CDR3 is CASRESGARHEQYF. The CDR3 DNA is TGTGCCAGCAGGGAGAGCGGGGCCCGCCACGAGCAGTACTTC.

The chain joins TRBV29-1 to TRBJ2-2; D gene unclear. CDR3 size: 11 residues. The germline V gene has CDR1 SQVTM and CDR2 ANQGSEA. V was clipped by 8 bases and J by 2 bases, with 6 bases between them. CDR3 loop: CSYSNTGELFF. Here the CDR3 DNA reads TGCAGCTACTCCAACACCGGGGAGCTGTTTTTT.

The table lists this clonotype with a few counts. The chain uses TRBV6-5 and TRBJ2-7; D is perhaps TRBD2 (6 bases). The CDR3 sequence is 14 residues long. The V end was cut by 4 bases, the J end by 1 base, with 11 bases between. Germline values: CDR1 MNHEY, CDR2 SVGAGI. The CDR3 loop is CASSSGLPSYEQYF. The CDR3 DNA sequence: TGTGCCAGCAGTTCTGGACTACCATCCTACGAGCAGTACTTC.

This clonotype was seen a handful of times. The chain employs TRBV5-6 and TRBJ2-2; D gene ambiguous. Trimming stripped 4 bases from V and 2 bases from J, with 9 bases between. Germline V gives CDR1 SGHDT, CDR2 YYEEEE. The CDR3 runs to 14 residues. Here the CDR3 DNA reads TGTGCCAGCAGCCGACCACGTAACACCGGGGAGCTGTTTTTT. Amino acids: CASSRPRNTGELFF. The full variable domain, rest sourced from reference TRBV5-6 and TRBJ2-2, is DAGVTQSPTHLIKTRGQQVTLRCSPKSGHDTVSWYQQALGQGPQFIFQYYEEEERQRGNFPDRFSGHQFPNYSSELNVNALLLGDSALYLCASSRPRNTGELFFGEGSRLTVL.

The rearrangement uses TRBV30 and TRBJ2-1; 8 bases line up with TRBD2. The germline CDR1 and CDR2 sequences are GTSNPN and SVGIG (reference sequence). The CDR3 consists of 14 residues. V shed 8 bases, J shed 3 bases, and the junction held 9 bases outside the gene matches. The CDR3 sequence: CAGRKAGDYNEQFF. CDR3 in DNA: TGTGCCGGCCGGAAAGCGGGAGACTACAATGAGCAGTTCTTC.